Detailed here is one T cell receptor (beta chain). Its antigen is still unknown. Base qualities are not recorded, but no much larger clone differs from it by a single base. In the prospective study, participants were 18 to 89 years old, resided in about two dozen geographic areas of the United States, and were enrolled through a virtual design. To assign participants to cohorts, the prospective study relied on clinical history that participants themselves reported in a screening survey and a study questionnaire. In the prospective study, whole blood, serum and a nasopharyngeal or oropharyngeal swab were collected from each participant by mobile phlebotomists. Participants in the prospective study had the option to provide additional blood draws and questionnaires over a roughly 2-month period. Before DNA extraction, blood samples from the prospective study were shipped at room temperature or frozen.

The data originate from a study of blood T cell repertoires in COVID-19 (dated by TCRdb to 2019 to 2021). Study-wide context: The collaborator samples originated in the United States, Italy and Spain and spanned the acute and convalescent phases of COVID-19. The dataset comprised deeply sampled blood TCRbeta repertoires from subjects exposed to, actively infected with, or recovered from COVID-19. The prospective study material was composed of cDNA or gDNA derived from T cells, B-cell-depleted T cells, or PBMCs. Where available, HLA class I and class II types were taken from metadata supplied by the sample provider and were not determined by assay-based typing. The sample metadata nearly always contained a de-identified subject ID, COVID-19 status, age in years and sex. Samples came from the ongoing ImmuneRACE study (first 160 participants) plus 1,254 subjects from 6 global collaborators. The repertoires were released in a freely available public database meant as a resource for research on the immune response to SARS-CoV-2. The research as a whole found: How much clinical and demographic metadata was included differed by source and by participant, and the metadata was provided uncurated.

CDR1 is given as MNHEY and CDR2 as SVGEGT, both from the germline V gene. The trim is 7 bases for V and 10 bases for J, with a gap of 20 bases between the germline ends. Measured from the cysteine to the phenylalanine, the CDR3 is 15 residues long. Only the CDR3 DNA stays, 45 bases, in frame from base 1. The immunoSEQ Assay, a bias-controlled multiplex PCR, was used to amplify TCRbeta CDR3 regions from genomic DNA. Under the source paper's analysis protocol: Within the assay, amplification of reference gene primers was used to estimate how many nucleated cells each sample contained. To quantify the absolute abundance of each unique TCRbeta CDR3 rearrangement, sequence reads were collapsed and filtered. Productive Simpson clonality was computed per sample as the square root of Simpson's diversity index over productive rearrangements. In TCRdb, the immuneACCESS table is reduced to in-frame sequences with V and J assigned. These tables do not hold every clone; where another copy was compared, an unresolved V gene accounts for under half, and the others remain unexplained. D and trimming come from the DNA, and the V and J calls and clone size come from that table. The sample table records under 250,000 clones; approximately 85% of these occur just once. The ten largest clones take up 8.5% to 9.5% of the sample.

The V gene is TRBV6-2 or TRBV6-3 and the J gene is TRBJ1-6, with the D gene not confidently named. The clonotype originates from a woman in her fifties or sixties with acute COVID-19. The sample was PBMCs or T cells enriched from blood (not recorded which). The DNA sequence reads TGTGCCAGCAACCCCCAAGGAGCTGCGGGCTCACCCCTCCACTTT. Protein translation: CASNPQGAAGSPLHF.